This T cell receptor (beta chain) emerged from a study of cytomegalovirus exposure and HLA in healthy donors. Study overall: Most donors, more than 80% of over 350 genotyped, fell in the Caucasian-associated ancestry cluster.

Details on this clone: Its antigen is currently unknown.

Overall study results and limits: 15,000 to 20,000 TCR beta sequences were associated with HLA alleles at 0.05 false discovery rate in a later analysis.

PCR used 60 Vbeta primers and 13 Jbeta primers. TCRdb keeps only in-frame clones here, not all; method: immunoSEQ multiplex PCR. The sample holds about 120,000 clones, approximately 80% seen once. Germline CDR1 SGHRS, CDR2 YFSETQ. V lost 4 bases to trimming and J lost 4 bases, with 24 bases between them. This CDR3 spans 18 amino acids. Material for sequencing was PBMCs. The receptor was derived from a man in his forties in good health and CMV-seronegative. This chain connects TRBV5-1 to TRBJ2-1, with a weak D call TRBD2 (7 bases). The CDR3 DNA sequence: TGCGCCAGCAGCGAAGGGGGAGGGGGTGGGGGTCTGTACAATGAGCAGTTCTTC. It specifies CASSEGGGGGGLYNEQFF.